This T cell receptor beta chain was obtained from a study of cytomegalovirus exposure and HLA in healthy donors. CDR3 length equals 11 residues. V lost 10 bases, J lost 9 bases, and 9 bases stayed unmatched. The germline V gene encodes CDR1 MDHEN and CDR2 SYDVKM. The PCR employed 60 Vbeta primers together with 13 Jbeta primers. Using immunoSEQ multiplex PCR, the repertoire was profiled, and TCRdb retains in-frame clones only, with some absent. The table includes roughly 93,000 clones, around 80% detected once. The receptor was derived from a man aged 25-40 years in good health and CMV-seronegative. The sequenced sample was PBMCs. The chain uses TRBV28 and TRBJ2-7; 7 bases agree with TRBD2. In DNA, the CDR3 is TGTGCCACCTCTAGCGGACTTTGGCAGTACTTC. Protein: CATSSGLWQYF.